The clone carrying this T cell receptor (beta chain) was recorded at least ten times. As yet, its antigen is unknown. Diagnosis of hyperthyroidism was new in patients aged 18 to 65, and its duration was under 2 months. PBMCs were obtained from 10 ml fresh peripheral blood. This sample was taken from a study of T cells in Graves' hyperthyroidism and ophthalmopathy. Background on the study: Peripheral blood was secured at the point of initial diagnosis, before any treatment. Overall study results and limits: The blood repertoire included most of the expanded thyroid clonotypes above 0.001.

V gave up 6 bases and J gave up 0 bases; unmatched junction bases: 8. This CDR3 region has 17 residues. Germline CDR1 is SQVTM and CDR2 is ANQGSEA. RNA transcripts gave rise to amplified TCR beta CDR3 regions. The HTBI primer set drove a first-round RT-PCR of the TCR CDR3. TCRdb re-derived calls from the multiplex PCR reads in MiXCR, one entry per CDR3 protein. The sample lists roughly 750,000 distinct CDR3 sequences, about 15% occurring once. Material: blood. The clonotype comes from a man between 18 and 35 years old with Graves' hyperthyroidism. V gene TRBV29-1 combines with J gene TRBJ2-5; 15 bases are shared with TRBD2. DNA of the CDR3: TGCAGCGTAGCCGGACTAGCGGGAGGGATGTACCAAGAGACCCAGTACTTC. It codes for CSVAGLAGGMYQETQYF.